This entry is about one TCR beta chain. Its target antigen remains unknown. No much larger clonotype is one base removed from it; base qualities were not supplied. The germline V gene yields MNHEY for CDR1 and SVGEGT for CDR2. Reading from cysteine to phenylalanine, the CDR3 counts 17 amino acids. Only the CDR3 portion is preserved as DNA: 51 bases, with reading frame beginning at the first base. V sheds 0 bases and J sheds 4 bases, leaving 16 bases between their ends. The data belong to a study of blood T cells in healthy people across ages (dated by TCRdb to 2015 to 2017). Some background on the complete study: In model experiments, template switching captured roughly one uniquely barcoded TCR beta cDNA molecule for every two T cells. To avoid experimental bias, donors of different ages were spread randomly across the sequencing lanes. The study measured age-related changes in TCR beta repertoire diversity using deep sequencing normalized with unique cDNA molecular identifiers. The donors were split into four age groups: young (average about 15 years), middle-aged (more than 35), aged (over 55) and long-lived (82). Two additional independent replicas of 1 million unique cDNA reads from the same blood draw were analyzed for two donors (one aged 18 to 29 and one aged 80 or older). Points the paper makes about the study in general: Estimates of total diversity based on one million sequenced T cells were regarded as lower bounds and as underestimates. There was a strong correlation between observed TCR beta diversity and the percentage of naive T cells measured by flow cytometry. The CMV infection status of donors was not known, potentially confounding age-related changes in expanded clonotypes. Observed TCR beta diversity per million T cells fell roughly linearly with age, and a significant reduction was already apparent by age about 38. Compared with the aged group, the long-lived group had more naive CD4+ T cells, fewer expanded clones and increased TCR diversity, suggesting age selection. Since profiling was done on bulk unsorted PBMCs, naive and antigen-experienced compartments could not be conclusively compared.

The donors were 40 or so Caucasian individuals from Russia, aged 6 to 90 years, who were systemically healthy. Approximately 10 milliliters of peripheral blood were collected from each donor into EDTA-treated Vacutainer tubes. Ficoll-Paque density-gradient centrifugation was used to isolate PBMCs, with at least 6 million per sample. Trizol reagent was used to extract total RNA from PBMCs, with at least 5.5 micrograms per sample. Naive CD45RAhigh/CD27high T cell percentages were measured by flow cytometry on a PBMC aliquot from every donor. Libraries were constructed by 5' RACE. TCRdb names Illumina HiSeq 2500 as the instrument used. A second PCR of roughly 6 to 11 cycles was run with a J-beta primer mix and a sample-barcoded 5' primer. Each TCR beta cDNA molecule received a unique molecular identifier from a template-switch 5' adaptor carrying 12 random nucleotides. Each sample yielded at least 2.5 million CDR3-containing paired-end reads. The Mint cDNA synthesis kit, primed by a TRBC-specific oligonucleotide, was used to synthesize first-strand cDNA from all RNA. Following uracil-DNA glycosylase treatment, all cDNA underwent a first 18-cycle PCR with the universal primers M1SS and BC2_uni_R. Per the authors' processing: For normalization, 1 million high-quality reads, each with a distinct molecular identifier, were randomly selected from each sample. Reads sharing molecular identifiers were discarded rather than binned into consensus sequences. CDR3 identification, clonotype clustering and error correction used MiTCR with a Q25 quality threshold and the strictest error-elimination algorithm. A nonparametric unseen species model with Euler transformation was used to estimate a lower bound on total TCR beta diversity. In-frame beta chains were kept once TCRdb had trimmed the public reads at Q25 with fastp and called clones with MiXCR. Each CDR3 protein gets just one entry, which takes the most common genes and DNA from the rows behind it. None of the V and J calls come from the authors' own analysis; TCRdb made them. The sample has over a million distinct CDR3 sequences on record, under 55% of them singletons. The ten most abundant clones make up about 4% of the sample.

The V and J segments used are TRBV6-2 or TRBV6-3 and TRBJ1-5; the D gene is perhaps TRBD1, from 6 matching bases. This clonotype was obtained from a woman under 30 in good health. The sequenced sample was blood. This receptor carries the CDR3 CASSYSPTGIRNQPQHF. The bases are TGTGCCAGCAGTTACTCTCCTACAGGGATTAGGAATCAGCCCCAGCATTTT.